This T cell receptor (beta chain) derives from a study of CD8+CD57+ T cells in acquired aplastic anemia (dated by TCRdb to 2016 to 2019). For context, the study as a whole: DNA extracted from sorted CD4+ and CD8+ cells had a mean of about 3.3 ug, with a range of about 0.19 to 30 ug. Healthy donor samples averaged approximately 9.8 million reads for CD4+ and 11 million to 13 million for CD8+ cells. Findings and caveats that apply to the study as a whole: No significant difference in CD8+ Simpson's diversity was found between patients and healthy controls (P=0.060). Although around 30 CD8+ CDR3 sequences were shared by patients and controls, these sequences appeared highly expressed in patients and within the immunodominant clones of patients.

From its cysteine to its phenylalanine, the CDR3 spans 14 amino acids. The retained sequence is limited to the CDR3, 42 bases, with the frame set at the first base. CDR1 and CDR2 (DFQATT, SNEGSKA) derive from the germline V gene (reference sequence). The V and J ends are trimmed by 6 bases and 4 bases, leaving 15 bases between them. The study deep-sequenced TCR repertoires of sorted CD4+ and CD8+ blood T cells from severe aplastic anemia patients and healthy subjects. Ficoll-Paque density gradient centrifugation was used to isolate peripheral blood mononuclear cells. Before DNA extraction, CD4+ and CD8+ T cells were sorted with FACS or magnetic beads. Comment on this clonotype: Its cognate antigen has yet to be identified. Per-base qualities were not stored, and no clone one base away is much larger.

Genomic DNA was used as template for profiling of TCR beta VDJ combinations and CDR3 sequences. An Illumina HiSeq 2000 was the platform used for TCR repertoire sequencing. As for the authors' bioinformatics: Repertoire assessment relied on Simpson's diversity index, CDR3 size and DJ length profiles, and TRBV/TRBJ rearrangement plots. The most abundant DNA sequence in the deep sequencing data was defined as the immunodominant clone. CDR3 amino acid sequences were screened for sharing across subjects and were compared with published repertoires and the VDJdb database. TCRdb reran the public reads through fastp at Q25 and MiXCR, keeping productive beta chains. One record per CDR3 amino acid sequence lists the most common genes and DNA. None of the V and J calls come from the authors' own analysis; TCRdb made them. Across this sample there are 180,000 or so distinct CDR3 sequences, with about half seen only once. The ten largest clones capture approximately 2.9% of the sample.

Recombination connected TRBV20-1 to TRBJ1-4; the D region possibly corresponds to TRBD1 (6 bases align). The sequenced material came from sorted CD4+, CD8+, or CD8+CD57+ T cells (not recorded which) from PBMCs. The receptor was isolated from a human donor in good health. The CDR3 here reads CSAEQGHLNEKLFF. The DNA reads as follows: TGCAGTGCGGAGCAGGGACACCTTAATGAAAAACTGTTTTTT.